This TCR beta chain was documented in a study of CD8+ T cells in alopecia areata. Study observations and caveats: Tissue-resident alphabeta T cells belonging to normal skin likewise get sequenced within scalp specimens.

Germline V gene sequence: CDR1 SGHTA, CDR2 FQGNSA. This CDR3 is 12 amino acids long. The V end lost 3 bases, the J end lost 7 bases, and 10 bases lay between the germline ends. Of note for this clone: Antigen: not known.

RNA extraction was followed by reverse transcription into cDNA, which acted as the sequencing template. Only in-frame clones appear in the TCRdb table, and some are missing; sequencing was by immunoSEQ multiplex PCR. The table records 180,000 or so clones, roughly 65% of them present only once. The specimen was CD4+ T cells sorted from blood, collected at week 0. This clonotype was sampled from a human donor with alopecia areata. The V call is TRBV7-2, the J call TRBJ2-7; possible D gene TRBD1, 5 bases. CDR3 loop: CASSFPAGEQYF. CDR3 DNA: TGTGCCAGCAGCTTTCCAGCAGGGGAGCAGTACTTC.